A selection of T cell receptor beta chains follows, all from one sample in a study of OX40 agonist ivuxolimab in advanced cancers. Data came from immunoSEQ multiplex PCR; TCRdb stores just in-frame clones and leaves some out. The sample yields almost 65,000 clones, 65% to 90% seen once. Sequencing used CD4+ or CD8+ T cells sorted from blood, obtained in a trial of the OX40 agonist ivuxolimab. These receptors came from an adult with an advanced solid tumor such as melanoma, head and neck, liver or kidney cancer. Each CDR3 is given with its conserved first and last residue. Each record gives: clone size, J gene, D gene, V gene, CDR3 protein, CDR3 DNA. The D gene is left open where the match is weak. Size tells how often a clone was seen (once, few, many) or the class of an expanded clone, and some rows leave it out.

>-|TRBJ2-7|TRBD2|TRBV11-2
CASSPGGTSGSGEQYF
TGTGCCAGCAGCCCAGGTGGGACTAGCGGGAGCGGCGAGCAGTACTTC
>few|TRBJ2-7|TRBD1|TRBV7-9
CASSPRDSRYEQYF
TGTGCCAGCAGCCCTAGGGACAGCCGGTACGAGCAGTACTTC
>-|TRBJ1-1|-|TRBV30
CAWSTGQLNTEAFF
TGTGCCTGGAGTACAGGGCAGTTGAACACTGAAGCTTTCTTT
>-|TRBJ1-1|-|TRBV9
CASSQRGRGEAFF
TGTGCCAGCAGCCAGAGGGGCAGGGGTGAAGCTTTCTTT
>-|TRBJ2-1|-|TRBV7-9
CASSLSLASAYNEQFF
TGTGCCAGCAGCTTAAGTCTGGCGTCAGCCTACAATGAGCAGTTCTTC
>-|TRBJ1-2|-|TRBV5-8
CASSQDPTPNYGYTF
TGTGCCAGCAGCCAAGACCCCACCCCGAACTATGGCTACACCTTC
>-|TRBJ2-7|-|TRBV20-1
CSAVRNYEQYF
TGCAGTGCTGTCAGAAACTACGAGCAGTACTTC
>-|TRBJ1-1|TRBD1|TRBV5-6
CASSATNRGNTEAFF
TGTGCCAGCAGCGCCACCAACAGGGGAAACACTGAAGCTTTCTTT
>once|TRBJ1-2|-|TRBV10-3
CAIIGHGYTF
TGTGCCATCATAGGTCATGGCTACACCTTC
>-|TRBJ2-1|-|TRBV5-1
CASSLGSPGNEQFF
TGCGCCAGCAGCTTGGGTAGTCCCGGAAATGAGCAGTTCTTC
>once|TRBJ1-5|TRBD1|TRBV6-4
CASRGQGARSQPQHF
TGTGCCTCCCGGGGACAGGGGGCGCGGAGTCAGCCCCAGCATTTT
>-|TRBJ2-2|-|TRBV6-5
CASRRTGPGELFF
TGTGCCAGCAGACGTACAGGGCCCGGGGAGCTGTTTTTT
>-|TRBJ1-4|TRBD1|TRBV9
CASSSTGRREKLFF
TGTGCCAGCAGCTCGACAGGGAGGCGTGAAAAACTGTTTTTT
>-|TRBJ2-7|TRBD2|TRBV11-2
CASSWGLAGNSYEQYF
TGTGCCAGCAGCTGGGGACTAGCGGGGAACTCCTACGAGCAGTACTTC
>-|TRBJ2-1|-|TRBV5-1
CASSLGGPLPDNEQFF
TGCGCCAGCAGCTTGGGGGGGCCCCTCCCTGACAATGAGCAGTTCTTC
>-|TRBJ2-1|-|TRBV7-8
CASSLGGPFGNEQFF
TGTGCCAGCAGCTTAGGGGGACCATTCGGCAATGAGCAGTTCTTC
>-|TRBJ2-3|-|TRBV5-1
CASLGITDTQYF
TGCGCCAGCTTGGGTATAACAGATACGCAGTATTTT
>-|TRBJ1-3|-|TRBV5-1
CASSPGETGNTIYF
TGCGCCAGCAGCCCAGGGGAAACTGGAAACACCATATATTTT
>-|TRBJ2-7|TRBD2|TRBV4-2
CASSQESGSSYEQYF
TGTGCCAGCAGCCAAGAAAGCGGGAGCTCCTACGAGCAGTACTTC
>-|TRBJ1-1|-|TRBV6-5
CASRVNTEAFF
TGTGCCAGCAGAGTGAACACTGAAGCTTTCTTT
>-|TRBJ2-5|TRBD2|TRBV28
CASSSYSRGLAVLTQYF
TGTGCCAGCAGTTCGTATAGTAGGGGACTAGCCGTTTTGACCCAGTACTTC
>-|TRBJ1-1|-|TRBV6-6
CASSSTGKAFF
TGTGCCAGCAGTTCGACCGGGAAAGCTTTCTTT
>-|TRBJ2-7|TRBD1|TRBV25-1
CASRRGVGTGVYEQYF
TGTGCCAGCAGGAGGGGTGTAGGGACAGGGGTGTACGAGCAGTACTTC
>-|TRBJ1-2|TRBD1|TRBV27
CASSWDRDSNYGYTF
TGTGCCAGCAGTTGGGACCGGGACAGTAACTATGGCTACACCTTC
>once|TRBJ1-1|-|TRBV7-3
CASSLALPNTEAFF
TGTGCCAGCAGCTTAGCGTTACCGAACACTGAAGCTTTCTTT
>-|TRBJ2-5|TRBD2|TRBV9
CASSVGTSGYQETQYF
TGTGCCAGCAGCGTAGGGACTAGCGGGTATCAAGAGACCCAGTACTTC
>-|TRBJ2-3|-|TRBV6-6
CASSYSVVRDTQYF
TGTGCCAGCAGTTACTCCGTAGTGCGGGATACGCAGTATTTT
>-|TRBJ2-2|TRBD2|TRBV7-3
CASSLIAGGANTGELFF
TGTGCCAGCAGCTTAATCGCGGGGGGCGCGAACACCGGGGAGCTGTTTTTT
>-|TRBJ1-3|-|TRBV4-1
CASSLQEALSGNTIYF
TGCGCCAGCAGCTTACAGGAGGCCCTCTCTGGAAACACCATATATTTT
>once|TRBJ2-7|-|TRBV2
CASTGDTGYEQYF
TGTGCCAGCACCGGGGACACCGGATACGAGCAGTACTTC
>-|TRBJ1-5|-|TRBV19
CASRRGEGNQPQHF
TGTGCCAGTAGAAGGGGGGAGGGCAATCAGCCCCAGCATTTT
>-|TRBJ2-7|TRBD2|TRBV5-5
CATSGSGYEQYF
TGTGCCACGAGCGGGAGTGGGTACGAGCAGTACTTC
>-|TRBJ2-2|TRBD1|TRBV28
CASSLLGTGNTGELFF
TGTGCCAGCAGTTTGTTAGGGACAGGAAACACCGGGGAGCTGTTTTTT
>-|TRBJ2-2|TRBD1|TRBV6-5
CASSVDRGRIGELFF
TGTGCCAGCAGTGTCGACAGGGGCCGTATCGGGGAGCTGTTTTTT
>-|TRBJ1-1|-|TRBV10-1
CASSESTQGAFF
TGCGCCAGCAGTGAGTCGACTCAGGGAGCTTTCTTT
>-|TRBJ1-4|-|TRBV18
CASSPGPTLTNEKLFF
TGTGCCAGCTCACCGGGCCCAACATTGACTAATGAAAAACTGTTTTTT
>many|TRBJ1-1|-|TRBV5-1
CASSSAGTEAFF
TGCGCCAGCAGCTCGGCGGGCACTGAAGCTTTCTTT
>-|TRBJ2-5|TRBD2|TRBV5-1
CASSFGLRGGEETQYF
TGCGCCAGCAGCTTCGGGCTACGGGGGGGCGAAGAGACCCAGTACTTC
>-|TRBJ2-7|TRBD1|TRBV9
CASSVSWTGGFEQYF
TGTGCCAGCAGCGTAAGCTGGACAGGGGGCTTCGAGCAGTACTTC
>-|TRBJ2-2|-|TRBV10-2
CASSEGTQTGELFF
TGCGCCAGCAGTGAAGGGACACAGACCGGGGAGCTGTTTTTT
>-|TRBJ2-1|TRBD1|TRBV5-1
CASIDPRQGRYNEQFF
TGCGCCAGCATTGATCCCAGACAGGGGCGCTACAATGAGCAGTTCTTC
>-|TRBJ1-2|-|TRBV27
CASSSALTGYWGYTF
TGTGCCAGCAGTTCGGCCTTGACTGGCTATTGGGGCTACACCTTC
>-|TRBJ2-5|-|TRBV11-1
CASSLDGRPQETQYF
TGTGCCAGCAGCTTAGACGGACGACCCCAAGAGACCCAGTACTTC
>-|TRBJ1-2|TRBD1|TRBV19
CASSVSGQGVNYGYTF
TGTGCCAGTAGTGTCTCGGGACAGGGTGTCAACTATGGCTACACCTTC
>few|TRBJ2-2|-|TRBV5-4
CASTLYGGELFF
TGTGCCAGCACCCTTTACGGCGGGGAGCTGTTTTTT
>-|TRBJ2-7|TRBD1|TRBV6-1
CASKRTGNF
TGTGCCAGCAAACGGACAGGAAACTTC
>-|TRBJ2-1|TRBD2|TRBV5-1
CASSLMTSGSNEQFF
TGCGCCAGCAGCCTTATGACTAGCGGGAGCAATGAGCAGTTCTTC
>-|TRBJ1-2|-|TRBV14
CASSQEGVGYGYTF
TGTGCCAGCAGCCAAGAAGGCGTGGGCTATGGCTACACCTTC
>once|TRBJ2-7|TRBD1|TRBV30
CAWDRVLNHEQYF
TGTGCCTGGGACAGGGTTTTGAACCACGAGCAGTACTTC
>-|TRBJ1-6|-|TRBV5-1
CASTTVERGTSPLHF
TGCGCCAGCACCACGGTGGAACGGGGAACTTCACCCCTCCACTTT
>-|TRBJ1-1|-|TRBV5-4
CASSLAPNTEAFF
TGTGCCAGCAGCCTAGCACCGAACACTGAAGCTTTCTTT
>-|TRBJ2-5|TRBD2|TRBV5-1
CASSLEMASGGAEETQYF
TGCGCCAGCAGCTTGGAAATGGCTAGCGGGGGGGCGGAGGAGACCCAGTACTTC
>many|TRBJ2-1|TRBD1|TRBV6-1
CASSEGGTGRPTVQFF
TGTGCCAGCAGTGAAGGTGGGACAGGGCGCCCAACTGTGCAGTTCTTC
>-|TRBJ1-1|TRBD1|TRBV6-6
CASKAGGTNTEAFF
TGTGCCAGCAAGGCAGGGGGCACGAACACTGAAGCTTTCTTT
>-|TRBJ2-3|TRBD2|TRBV27
CASSLYSGRDGDTQYF
TGTGCCAGCAGTTTGTATAGCGGGAGGGATGGAGATACGCAGTATTTT